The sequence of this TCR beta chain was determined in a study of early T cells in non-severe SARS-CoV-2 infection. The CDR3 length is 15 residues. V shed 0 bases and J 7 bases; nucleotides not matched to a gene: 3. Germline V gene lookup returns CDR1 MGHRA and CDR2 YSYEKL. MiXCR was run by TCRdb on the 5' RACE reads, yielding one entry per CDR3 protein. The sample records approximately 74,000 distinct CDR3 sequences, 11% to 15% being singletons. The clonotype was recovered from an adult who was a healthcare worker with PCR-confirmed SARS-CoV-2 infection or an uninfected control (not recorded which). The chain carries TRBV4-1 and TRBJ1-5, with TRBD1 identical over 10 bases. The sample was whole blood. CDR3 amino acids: CASSQDRTGGQPQHF. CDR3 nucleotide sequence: TGCGCCAGCAGCCAAGACAGGACAGGGGGACAGCCCCAGCATTTT.